These 6 T cell receptor beta chains share one sample of origin, sequenced in a study of Ad26.COV2.S vaccination and SARS-CoV-2 variants. Noted treatment: some 19 received Ad26.COV2.S at low or high dose, single or two shots; about 5 received placebo; per-sample allocation not given. Collection of the samples took place on day 63 after the first injection of vaccine or placebo. The data were produced by immunoSEQ multiplex PCR, yet TCRdb's version contains in-frame clones alone and is incomplete. The data show 410,000 or so clones, about nine tenths seen once. The starting material was peripheral blood, obtained in a trial of Ad26.COV2.S vaccine versus placebo. Every receptor here comes from a person aged 18-65 years who received the Ad26.COV2.S COVID-19 vaccine or a placebo.

This CDR3 is CAISDPTNYGYTF. CDR3 DNA sequence: TGTGCCATCAGTGACCCCACTAACTATGGCTACACCTTC. This chain joins TRBV10-3 and TRBJ1-2; no reliable D call. Trimming took off 3 bases at V and 0 bases at J, with 5 bases between the two ends. The germline gives CDR1 ENHRY, CDR2 SYGVKD. This CDR3 is built from 13 residues.

The chain has TRBV29-1 and TRBJ2-5; 9 positions match TRBD1. The CDR3 loop spans 13 amino acids. CDR1 is SQVTM, CDR2 ANQGSEA, per germline. With V trimmed by 7 bases and J by 2 bases, 5 bases remained unmatched. CDR3 residues: CSAGTGNQETQYF. In DNA, the CDR3 is TGCAGCGCAGGGACAGGGAATCAAGAGACCCAGTACTTC.

Worth noting for this clone: Within the sample, other DNA sequences also encode this same CDR3. This sequence joins TRBV19 and TRBJ2-1; D not resolved. This CDR3 region has 13 residues. V was trimmed by 1 base and J by 4 bases, leaving 5 bases between them. Looked up from germline, CDR1 is LNHDA and CDR2 is SQIVND (reference sequence). The chain's CDR3 is CASSIVLYNEQFF. The DNA of the CDR3 is TGTGCCAGTAGTATAGTACTTTACAATGAGCAGTTCTTC.

The rearrangement joins TRBV12-3 or TRBV12-4 to TRBJ1-2; D unresolved. CDR3 length: 12 residues. Trimming shortened V by 7 bases and J by 7 bases, and 13 bases separated the two germline ends. The CDR3 spells CASIEGSGGYTF. The CDR3 DNA is TGTGCCAGCATCGAGGGCTCAGGTGGCTACACCTTC.

The J gene is TRBJ2-3, the V gene TRBV6-2 or TRBV6-3, with D uncertain. CDR1 MNHEY and CDR2 SVGEGT come from the germline V gene. Trimming removed 4 bases from V and 0 bases from J, with 2 bases in between. The CDR3 consists of 12 residues. As DNA, the CDR3 is TGTGCCAGCAGTTGGAGCACAGATACGCAGTATTTT. It codes for CASSWSTDTQYF.

The rearrangement uses TRBV7-9 and TRBJ2-1, with 9 bases matching TRBD2. The CDR3 consists of 19 residues. Germline CDR1 and CDR2: SEHNR and FQNEAQ (reference sequence). Trimming cost V 3 bases and J 8 bases; bases outside gene matches: 20. CDR3 coding DNA: TGTGCCAGCAGCTTCTTCGTCGGCGGGGGGGAGCCTCTTGGGGATGAGCAGTTCTTC. As protein: CASSFFVGGGEPLGDEQFF. Variable domain in full (rest from reference TRBV7-9 and TRBJ2-1): DTGVSQNPRHKITKRGQNVTFRCDPISEHNRLYWYRQTLGQGPEFLTYFQNEAQLEKSRLLSDRFSAERPKGSFSTLEIQRTEQGDSAMYLCASSFFVGGGEPLGDEQFFGPGTRLTVL.